The 5 T cell receptor beta chains below were found in one sample sequenced in a study of blood T cell repertoires in COVID-19. Generated by immunoSEQ multiplex PCR, the TCRdb table keeps only in-frame clones and is missing some. Among 350,000 to 450,000 clones listed, 89% were seen once. Source material: peripheral blood. These receptors were collected from a woman aged 35 to 49 with COVID-19, enrolled during active disease.

The genes are TRBV30 and TRBJ2-7; TRBD2 matches 7 bases. Per germline, CDR1 GTSNPN and CDR2 SVGIG (reference sequence). The CDR3 sequence is 15 residues long. Germline trimming cut 4 bases from V and 5 bases from J; bases unmatched to any gene: 14. The CDR3 region has the DNA TGTGCCTGGACGACTAACGGGAGGTATCAGCACGAGCAGTACTTC. It codes for CAWTTNGRYQHEQYF.

CDR3: CASHHDQREVAYNEQFF. In DNA, the CDR3 is TGTGCCAGTCACCACGATCAGCGGGAGGTGGCTTACAATGAGCAGTTCTTC. The chain combines TRBV6-8 with TRBJ2-1; 9 bases are a match to TRBD2. Germline assignment: CDR1 MNHGY and CDR2 SAAAGT. CDR3 length: 17 amino acids. V trimming: 9 bases; J trimming: 4 bases; junction bases outside the gene matches: 16.

The chain joins TRBV19 to TRBJ2-1, with D possibly TRBD2 on 5 matching bases. Trimming cost V 10 bases and J 1 base, with 14 bases left between them. Germline CDR1 and CDR2: LNHDA and SQIVND (reference sequence). CDR3 length equals 14 residues. The CDR3 DNA follows: TGTGCCACCACCCGGGATCCTTCCTACAATGAGCAGTTCTTC. It translates to CATTRDPSYNEQFF.

This clone was found once. The J gene is TRBJ1-1, the V gene TRBV7-2; 11 bases map to TRBD1. CDR3 length: 17 amino acids. Germline loops: CDR1 SGHTA, CDR2 FQGNSA. Trimming removed 3 bases from V and 0 bases from J; junction bases left unmatched: 6. The CDR3 nucleotides read TGTGCCAGCAGCTTGACCGGGACAGGGGGGTTGAACACTGAAGCTTTCTTT. It specifies CASSLTGTGGLNTEAFF.

The J gene is TRBJ1-1, the V gene TRBV18; D uncertain. There are 14 residues in the CDR3. Trimming left V 2 bases short and J 3 bases short, with 10 bases between. Per germline, CDR1 KGHSH and CDR2 LQKENI. DNA of the CDR3: TGTGCCAGCTCACCATTGTCGAGAGACACTGAAGCTTTCTTT. Translation: CASSPLSRDTEAFF.